This T cell receptor beta chain was captured by sequencing in a study of T cells in Graves' hyperthyroidism and ophthalmopathy. Study observations and caveats: Ophthalmopathy, which appeared later, was predicted by the model a median roughly 6.4 months before onset.

Newly diagnosed hyperthyroidism patients aged 18 to 65 years had disease lasting under 2 months. Amplification yielded TCR beta CDR3 regions, with RNA transcripts as the source. With the HTBI primer set, the TCR CDR3 went through a first round of RT-PCR. TCRdb called the multiplex PCR reads again in MiXCR, with one record for every CDR3 protein. Among some 560,000 distinct CDR3 sequences listed, roughly 15% were seen once. For this clonotype: Its antigen remains unidentified.

V dropped 5 bases and J dropped 4; count of bases not matched to a gene: 4. The germline CDR1 and CDR2 sequences are PRHDT and FYEKMQ (reference sequence). The CDR3 sequence is 16 residues long. The chain is built from TRBV13 and TRBJ2-4; TRBD2 matches 14 bases. This clonotype was sampled from a middle-aged woman with Graves' hyperthyroidism. Sequencing was performed on blood. The DNA for the CDR3 is TGTGCCAGCAGCCCCCGGACTAGCGGGGGGAAAAACATTCAGTACTTC. It codes for CASSPRTSGGKNIQYF.